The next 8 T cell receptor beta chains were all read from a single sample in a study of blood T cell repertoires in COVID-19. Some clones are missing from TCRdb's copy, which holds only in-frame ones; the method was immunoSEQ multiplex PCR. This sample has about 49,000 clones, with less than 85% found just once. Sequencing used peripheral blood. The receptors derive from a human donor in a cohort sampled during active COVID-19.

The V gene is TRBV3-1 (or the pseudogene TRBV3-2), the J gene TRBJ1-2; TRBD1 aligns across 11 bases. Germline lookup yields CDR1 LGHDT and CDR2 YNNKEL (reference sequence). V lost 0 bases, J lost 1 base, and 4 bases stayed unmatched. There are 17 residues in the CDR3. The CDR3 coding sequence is TGTGCCAGCAGCCAAGATTCGGGACAGGGGGGTAACTATGGCTACACCTTC. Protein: CASSQDSGQGGNYGYTF.

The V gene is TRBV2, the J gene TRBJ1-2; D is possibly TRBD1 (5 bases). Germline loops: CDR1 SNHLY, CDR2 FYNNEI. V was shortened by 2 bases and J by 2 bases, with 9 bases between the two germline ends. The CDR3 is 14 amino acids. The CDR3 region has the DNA TGTGCCAGCAGTGAAAGGCAGGGAAACTATGGCTACACCTTC. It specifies CASSERQGNYGYTF.

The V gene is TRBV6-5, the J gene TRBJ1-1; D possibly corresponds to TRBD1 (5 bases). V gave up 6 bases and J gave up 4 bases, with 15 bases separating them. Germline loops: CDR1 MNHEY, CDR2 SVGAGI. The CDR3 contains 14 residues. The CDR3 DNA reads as TGTGCCAGCAGCCTTTTCAGGGAGGGCACTGAAGCTTTCTTT. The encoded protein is CASSLFREGTEAFF.

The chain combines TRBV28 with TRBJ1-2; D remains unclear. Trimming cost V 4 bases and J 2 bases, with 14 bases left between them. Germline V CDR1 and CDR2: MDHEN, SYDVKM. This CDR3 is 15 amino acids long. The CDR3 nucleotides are TGTGCCAGCAGTTCGCTTATTACAGCCAACTATGGCTACACCTTC. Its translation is CASSSLITANYGYTF.

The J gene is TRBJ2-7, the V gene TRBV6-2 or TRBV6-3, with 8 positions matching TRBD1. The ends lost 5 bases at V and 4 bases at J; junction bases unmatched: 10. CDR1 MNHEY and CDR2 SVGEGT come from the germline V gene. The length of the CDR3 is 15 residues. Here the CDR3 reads CASSLGGTGIYEQYF. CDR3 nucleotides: TGTGCCAGCAGTCTTGGTGGGACAGGAATTTACGAGCAGTACTTC.

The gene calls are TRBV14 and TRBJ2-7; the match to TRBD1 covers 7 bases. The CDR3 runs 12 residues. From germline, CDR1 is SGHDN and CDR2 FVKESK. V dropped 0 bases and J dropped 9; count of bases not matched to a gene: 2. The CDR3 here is CASSQEAGGQYF. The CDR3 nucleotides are TGTGCCAGCAGCCAAGAGGCAGGGGGGCAGTACTTC.

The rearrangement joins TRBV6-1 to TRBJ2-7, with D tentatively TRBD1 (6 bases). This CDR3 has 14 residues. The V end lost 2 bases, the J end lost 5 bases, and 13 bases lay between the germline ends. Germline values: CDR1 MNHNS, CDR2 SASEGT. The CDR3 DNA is TGTGCCAGCAGTGAATCCACAGGGCGAGACGAGCAGTACTTC. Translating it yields CASSESTGRDEQYF.

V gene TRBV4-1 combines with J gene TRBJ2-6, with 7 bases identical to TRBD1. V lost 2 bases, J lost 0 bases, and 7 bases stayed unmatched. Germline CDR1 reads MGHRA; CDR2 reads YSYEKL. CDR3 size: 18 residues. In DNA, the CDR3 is TGCGCCAGCAGCCAAAGGCCGGGACAGAGCTCTGGGGCCAACGTCCTGACTTTC. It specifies CASSQRPGQSSGANVLTF.